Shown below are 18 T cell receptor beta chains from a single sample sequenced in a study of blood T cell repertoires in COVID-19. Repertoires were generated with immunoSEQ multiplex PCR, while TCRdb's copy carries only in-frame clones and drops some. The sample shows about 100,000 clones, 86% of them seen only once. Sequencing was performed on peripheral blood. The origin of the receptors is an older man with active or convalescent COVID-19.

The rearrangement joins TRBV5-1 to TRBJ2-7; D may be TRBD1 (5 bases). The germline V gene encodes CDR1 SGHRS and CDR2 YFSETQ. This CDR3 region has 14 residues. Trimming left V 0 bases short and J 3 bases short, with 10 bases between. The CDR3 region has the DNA TGCGCCAGCAGCTTGGCCCCGGACATCTACGAGCAGTACTTC. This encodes CASSLAPDIYEQYF.

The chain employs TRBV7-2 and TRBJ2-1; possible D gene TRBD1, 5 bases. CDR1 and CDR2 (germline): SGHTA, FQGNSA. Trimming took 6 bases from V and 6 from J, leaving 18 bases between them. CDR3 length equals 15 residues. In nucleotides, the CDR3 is TGTGCCAGCAGTTCGGACCCCAGGGCAGGCAATGAGCAGTTCTTC. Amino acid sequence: CASSSDPRAGNEQFF.

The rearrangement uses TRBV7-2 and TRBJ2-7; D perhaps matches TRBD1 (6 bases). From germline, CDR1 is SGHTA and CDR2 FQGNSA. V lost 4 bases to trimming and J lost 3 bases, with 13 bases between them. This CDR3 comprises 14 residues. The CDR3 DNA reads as TGTGCCAGCAGCTCACGGGGACAAATCTACGAGCAGTACTTC. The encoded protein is CASSSRGQIYEQYF.

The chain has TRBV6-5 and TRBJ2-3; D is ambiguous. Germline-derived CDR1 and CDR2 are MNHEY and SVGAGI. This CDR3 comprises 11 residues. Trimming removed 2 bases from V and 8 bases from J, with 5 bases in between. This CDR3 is CASSYVGTQYF. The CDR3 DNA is TGTGCCAGCAGTTACGTCGGTACGCAGTATTTT.

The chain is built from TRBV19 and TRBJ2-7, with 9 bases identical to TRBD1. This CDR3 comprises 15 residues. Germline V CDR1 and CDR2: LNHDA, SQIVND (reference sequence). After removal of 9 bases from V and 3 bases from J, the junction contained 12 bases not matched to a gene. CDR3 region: CASQATGGIYYEQYF. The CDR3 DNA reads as TGTGCCAGCCAAGCGACAGGGGGAATCTACTACGAGCAGTACTTC. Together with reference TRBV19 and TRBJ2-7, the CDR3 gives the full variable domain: DGGITQSPKYLFRKEGQNVTLSCEQNLNHDAMYWYRQDPGQGLRLIYYSQIVNDFQKGDIAEGYSVSREKKESFPLTVTSAQKNPTAFYLCASQATGGIYYEQYFGPGTRLTVT.

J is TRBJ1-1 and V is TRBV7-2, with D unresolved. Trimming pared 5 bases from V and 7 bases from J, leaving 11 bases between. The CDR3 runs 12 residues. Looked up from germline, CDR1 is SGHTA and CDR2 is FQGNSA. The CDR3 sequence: CASSPRGGEAFF. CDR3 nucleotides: TGTGCCAGCAGCCCTCGGGGAGGTGAAGCTTTCTTT.

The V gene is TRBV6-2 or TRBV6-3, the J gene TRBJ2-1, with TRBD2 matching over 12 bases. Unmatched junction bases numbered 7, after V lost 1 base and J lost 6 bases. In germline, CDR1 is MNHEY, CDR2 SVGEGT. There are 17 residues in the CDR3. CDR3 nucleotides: TGTGCCAGCAGTTACTGGCCTCTAGCGGGAGGGCCCAATGAGCAGTTCTTC. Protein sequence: CASSYWPLAGGPNEQFF.

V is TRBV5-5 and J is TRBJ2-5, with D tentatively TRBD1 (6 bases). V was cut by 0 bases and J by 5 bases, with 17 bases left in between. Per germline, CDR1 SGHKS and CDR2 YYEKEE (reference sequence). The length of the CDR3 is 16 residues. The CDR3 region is CASSLGVARGSETQYF. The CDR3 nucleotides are TGTGCCAGCAGCTTGGGAGTAGCGAGGGGGTCGGAGACCCAGTACTTC. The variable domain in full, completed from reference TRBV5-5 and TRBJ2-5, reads DAGVTQSPTHLIKTRGQQVTLRCSPISGHKSVSWYQQVLGQGPQFIFQYYEKEERGRGNFPDRFSARQFPNYSSELNVNALLLGDSALYLCASSLGVARGSETQYFGPGTRLLVL.

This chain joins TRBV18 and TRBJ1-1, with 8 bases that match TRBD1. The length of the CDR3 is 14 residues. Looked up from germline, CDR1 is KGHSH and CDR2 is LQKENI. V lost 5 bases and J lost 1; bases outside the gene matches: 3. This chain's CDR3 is CASSSGQANTEAFF. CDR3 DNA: TGTGCCAGCTCATCGGGACAGGCGAACACTGAAGCTTTCTTT. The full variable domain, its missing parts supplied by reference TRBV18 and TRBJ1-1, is NAGVMQNPRHLVRRRGQEARLRCSPMKGHSHVYWYRQLPEEGLKFMVYLQKENIIDESGMPKERFSAEFPKEGPSILRIQQVVRGDSAAYFCASSSGQANTEAFFGQGTRLTVV.

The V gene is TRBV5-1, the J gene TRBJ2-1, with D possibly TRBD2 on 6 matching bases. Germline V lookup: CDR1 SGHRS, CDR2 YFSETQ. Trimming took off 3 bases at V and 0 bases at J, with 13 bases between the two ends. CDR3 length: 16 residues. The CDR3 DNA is TGCGCCAGCAGCTGGGACCCGGAGGGCTCCTACAATGAGCAGTTCTTC. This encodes CASSWDPEGSYNEQFF.

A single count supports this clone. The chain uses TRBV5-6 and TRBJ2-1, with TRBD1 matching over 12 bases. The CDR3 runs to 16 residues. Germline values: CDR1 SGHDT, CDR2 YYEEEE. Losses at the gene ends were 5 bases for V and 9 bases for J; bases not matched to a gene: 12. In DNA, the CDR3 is TGTGCCAGCAGGTCATATCCGGGACAGGGGGCTGGTGAGCAGTTCTTC. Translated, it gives CASRSYPGQGAGEQFF.

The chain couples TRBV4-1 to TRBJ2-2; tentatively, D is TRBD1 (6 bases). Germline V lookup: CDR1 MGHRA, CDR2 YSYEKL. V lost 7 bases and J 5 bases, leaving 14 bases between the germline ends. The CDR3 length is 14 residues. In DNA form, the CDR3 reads TGCGCCAGCAAGACATCTAGGGGGACCGGGGAGCTGTTTTTT. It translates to CASKTSRGTGELFF.

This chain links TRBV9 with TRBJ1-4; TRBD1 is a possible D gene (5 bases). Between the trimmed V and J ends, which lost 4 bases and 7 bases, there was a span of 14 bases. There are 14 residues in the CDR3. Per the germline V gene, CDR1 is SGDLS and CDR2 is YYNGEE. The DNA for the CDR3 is TGTGCCAGCAGCCCCTCCGGGCAGGGTGAAAAACTGTTTTTT. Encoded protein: CASSPSGQGEKLFF.

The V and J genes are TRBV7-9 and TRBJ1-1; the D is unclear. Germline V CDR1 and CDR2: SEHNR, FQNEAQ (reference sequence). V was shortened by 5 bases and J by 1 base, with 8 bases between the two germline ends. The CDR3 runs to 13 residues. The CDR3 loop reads CASSPLRNTEAFF. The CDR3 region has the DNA TGTGCCAGCAGCCCCCTGAGGAACACTGAAGCTTTCTTT. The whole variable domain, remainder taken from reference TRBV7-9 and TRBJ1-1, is DTGVSQNPRHKITKRGQNVTFRCDPISEHNRLYWYRQTLGQGPEFLTYFQNEAQLEKSRLLSDRFSAERPKGSFSTLEIQRTEQGDSAMYLCASSPLRNTEAFFGQGTRLTVV.

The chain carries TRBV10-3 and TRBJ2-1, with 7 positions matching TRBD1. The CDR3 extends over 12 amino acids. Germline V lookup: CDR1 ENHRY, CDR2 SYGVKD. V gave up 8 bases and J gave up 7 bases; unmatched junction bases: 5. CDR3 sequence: CAIRDSGNEQFF. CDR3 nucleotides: TGTGCCATCCGGGACAGTGGGAATGAGCAGTTCTTC.

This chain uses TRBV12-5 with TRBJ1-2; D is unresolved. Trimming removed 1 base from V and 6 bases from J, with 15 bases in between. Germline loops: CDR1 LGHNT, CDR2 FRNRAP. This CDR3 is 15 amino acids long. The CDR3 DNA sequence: TGTGCTAGTGGTTTGGACATTTCAGCACGGGATGGCTACACCTTC. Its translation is CASGLDISARDGYTF.

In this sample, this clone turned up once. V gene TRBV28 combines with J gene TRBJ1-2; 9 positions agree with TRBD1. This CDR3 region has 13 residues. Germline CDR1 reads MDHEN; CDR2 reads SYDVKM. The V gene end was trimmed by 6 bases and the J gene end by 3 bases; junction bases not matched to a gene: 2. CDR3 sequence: CASSDRGYYGYTF. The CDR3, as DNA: TGTGCCAGCAGCGACAGGGGGTACTATGGCTACACCTTC.

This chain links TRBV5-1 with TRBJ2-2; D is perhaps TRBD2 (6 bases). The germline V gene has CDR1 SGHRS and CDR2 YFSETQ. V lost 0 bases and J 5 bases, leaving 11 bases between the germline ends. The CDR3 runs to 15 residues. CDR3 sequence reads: CASSLVNSGTGELFF. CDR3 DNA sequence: TGCGCCAGCAGCTTGGTTAATAGCGGAACCGGGGAGCTGTTTTTT.